Sequencing of this TCR beta chain was carried out in a study of blood T cell repertoires in COVID-19. Study details: The origin of the acute and convalescent COVID-19 samples was the United States, Italy and Spain. From T cells, B-cell-depleted T cells, or PBMCs came the material, which was cDNA or gDNA.

This CDR3 has 14 residues. V was clipped by 3 bases and J by 3 bases, with 11 bases between them. Germline V gives CDR1 KGHSH, CDR2 LQKENI. The repertoire was sequenced with immunoSEQ multiplex PCR; TCRdb's copy has only in-frame clones and lacks some. The table records nearly 90,000 clones, approximately 75% of them present only once. The TCR sequence derives from a woman older than 75 with acute or convalescent COVID-19. V gene TRBV18 combines with J gene TRBJ1-2; D unresolved. Sequenced input: peripheral blood. The CDR3 here is CASSPVPQDYGYTF. DNA for the CDR3: TGTGCCAGCTCACCGGTTCCCCAGGACTATGGCTACACCTTC.